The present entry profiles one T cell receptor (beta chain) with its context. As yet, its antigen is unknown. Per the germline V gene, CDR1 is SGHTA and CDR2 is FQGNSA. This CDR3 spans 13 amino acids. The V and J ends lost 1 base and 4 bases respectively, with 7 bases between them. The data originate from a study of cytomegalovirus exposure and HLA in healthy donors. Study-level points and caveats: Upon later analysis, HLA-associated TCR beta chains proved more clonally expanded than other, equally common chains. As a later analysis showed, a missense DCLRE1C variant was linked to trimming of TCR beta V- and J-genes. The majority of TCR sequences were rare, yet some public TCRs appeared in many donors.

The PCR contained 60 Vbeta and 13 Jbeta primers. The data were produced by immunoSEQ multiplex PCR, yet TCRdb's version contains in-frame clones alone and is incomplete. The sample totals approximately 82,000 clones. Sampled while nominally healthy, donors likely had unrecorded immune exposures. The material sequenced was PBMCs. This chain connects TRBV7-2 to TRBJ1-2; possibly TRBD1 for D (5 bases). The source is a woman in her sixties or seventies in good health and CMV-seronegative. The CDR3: CASSLEGFYGYTF. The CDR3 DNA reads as TGTGCCAGCAGCTTAGAGGGGTTCTATGGCTACACCTTC.